What follows are 23 T cell receptor beta chains derived from one specimen sequenced in a study of graft-versus-host responses after intestinal transplantation. The antigens of these receptors remain unknown. Generated by immunoSEQ multiplex PCR, the TCRdb table keeps only in-frame clones and is missing some. The sample consists of around 97,000 clones, roughly nine tenths of them appearing once. This specimen was unstimulated CD4+ T cells sorted from spleen or lymph node cells, taken before transplant. These TCRs come from a human donor who was the organ donor for an intestinal transplant.

The chain employs TRBV27 and TRBJ1-2; D gene unclear. The CDR3 contains 16 residues. Trimming stripped 8 bases from V and 0 bases from J, with 19 bases between. Germline CDR1 MNHEY, CDR2 SMNVEV (reference sequence). The CDR3, as DNA: TGTGCCAGCTCTCCCCGGGTGGCCCGAGCTAACTATGGCTACACCTTC. Protein product: CASSPRVARANYGYTF.

This chain uses TRBV5-4 with TRBJ2-1, with 7 bases fitting TRBD1. CDR3 length: 13 residues. Germline V gene lookup returns CDR1 SGHNT and CDR2 YYREEE (reference sequence). After removal of 1 base from V and 8 bases from J, the junction contained 3 bases not matched to a gene. The CDR3 region has the DNA TGTGCCAGCAGCTTGACAGGGGTGGATGAGCAGTTCTTC. It yields the protein CASSLTGVDEQFF.

This chain uses TRBV2 with TRBJ2-3, with a weak D call TRBD1 (6 bases). Germline CDR1 reads SNHLY; CDR2 reads FYNNEI. Trimming left V 7 bases short and J 0 bases short, with 14 bases between. The CDR3 contains 15 residues. As DNA, the CDR3 is TGTGCCAGCATAGACAGGATCATCAGCACAGATACGCAGTATTTT. Translated, it gives CASIDRIISTDTQYF.

This chain connects TRBV18 to TRBJ2-5; D perhaps matches TRBD1 (5 bases). Trimming cost V 4 bases and J 2 bases, with 17 bases left between them. The CDR3 is 16 residues long. Germline-derived CDR1 and CDR2 are KGHSH and LQKENI. DNA of the CDR3: TGTGCCAGCTCACTTCCAGGGTGGGTCCGACAAGAGACCCAGTACTTC. Residues: CASSLPGWVRQETQYF.

This chain links TRBV4-2 with TRBJ2-3; no reliable D call. The CDR3 totals 13 residues. Germline lookup yields CDR1 LGHNA and CDR2 YNFKEQ. V lost 0 bases, J lost 7 bases, and 8 bases lay in between. The CDR3 DNA is TGTGCCAGCAGCCAAGATACTACCTATACGCAGTATTTT. It is translated as CASSQDTTYTQYF.

The chain employs TRBV4-2 and TRBJ2-1; weak D call: TRBD2 (6 bases). The CDR3 contains 18 residues. V shed 0 bases and J shed 0 bases, with 15 bases lying between them. CDR1 and CDR2 (germline): LGHNA, YNFKEQ. CDR3: CASSQDLTYGGSYNEQFF. The CDR3 region has the DNA TGTGCCAGCAGCCAAGACCTCACGTACGGGGGCTCCTACAATGAGCAGTTCTTC.

The gene calls are TRBV5-1 and TRBJ1-1; 9 nucleotides match TRBD1. The J segment lost 2 bases and the V segment lost 4 bases, leaving 9 bases of the junction unmatched. CDR3 length: 16 residues. Per the germline V gene, CDR1 is SGHRS and CDR2 is YFSETQ. CDR3 DNA: TGCGCCAGCAGCCAACCATACAGGGGGCGCAACACTGAAGCTTTCTTT. Translation gives CASSQPYRGRNTEAFF.

The chain joins TRBV10-1 to TRBJ1-1; D possibly corresponds to TRBD1 (6 bases). Trimming pared 8 bases from V and 7 bases from J, leaving 14 bases between. CDR3 length: 12 residues. Germline CDR1 and CDR2: WNHNN and SYGVQD (reference sequence). The DNA of the CDR3 is TGCGCCAGCTTTGACAGGTACAGTGAAGCTTTCTTT. Its translation: CASFDRYSEAFF.

This clone has only one observation. This chain connects TRBV4-3 to TRBJ2-1, with 13 bases matching TRBD2. The CDR3 consists of 16 residues. Looked up from germline, CDR1 is LGHNA and CDR2 is YSLEER. Trimming at V came to 6 bases and at J to 4 bases, leaving 6 bases not matched to a gene. Here the CDR3 reads CASRRLAGGLYNEQFF. The CDR3 bases are TGCGCCAGCAGAAGACTAGCGGGGGGCCTTTACAATGAGCAGTTCTTC.

V is TRBV9 and J is TRBJ2-7, with 7 bases matching TRBD2. Germline V gives CDR1 SGDLS, CDR2 YYNGEE. This CDR3 region has 16 residues. Germline trimming cut 0 bases from V and 4 bases from J; bases unmatched to any gene: 10. The CDR3 loop reads CASSVGPPGLPYEQYF. In DNA form, the CDR3 reads TGTGCCAGCAGCGTAGGCCCCCCGGGACTACCATACGAGCAGTACTTC.

The CDR3: CASSLSPSSSYNSPLHF. The CDR3 DNA sequence: TGTGCCAGCAGCTTATCCCCGTCGAGCTCCTATAATTCACCCCTCCACTTT. The chain is built from TRBV7-3 and TRBJ1-6; no clear D. CDR1 and CDR2 (germline): SGHTA, FQGTGA. V was cut by 2 bases and J by 0 bases, with 11 bases left in between. The CDR3 is made up of 17 amino acids.

Here the CDR3 DNA reads TGTGCCAGCAGCGTATCGGGATCTGGGGCCAACGTCCTGACTTTC. Its protein product is CASSVSGSGANVLTF. The J gene is TRBJ2-6, the V gene TRBV9, with a possible D match to TRBD2 (5 bases). Germline CDR1 and CDR2: SGDLS and YYNGEE. V lost 1 base, J lost 1 base, and 6 bases lay in between. The CDR3 loop spans 15 amino acids.

V is TRBV11-2 and J is TRBJ1-1; TRBD1 matches 7 bases. The CDR3 length is 13 residues. The germline CDR1 and CDR2 sequences are SGHAT and FQNNGV. V shed 6 bases, J shed 2 bases, and the junction held 3 bases outside the gene matches. The CDR3 sequence is CASRGTVNTEAFF. The CDR3 nucleotides read TGTGCCAGCAGAGGGACAGTCAACACTGAAGCTTTCTTT. Full variable domain (remainder filled in from reference TRBV11-2 and TRBJ1-1): EAGVAQSPRYKIIEKRQSVAFWCNPISGHATLYWYQQILGQGPKLLIQFQNNGVVDDSQLPKDRFSAERLKGVDSTLKIQPAKLEDSAVYLCASRGTVNTEAFFGQGTRLTVV.

The chain combines TRBV18 with TRBJ1-5, with 11 bases fitting TRBD1. Germline V gene data show CDR1 as KGHSH and CDR2 as LQKENI. The V and J ends lost 5 bases and 3 bases, in that order; junction bases with no gene match: 3. This CDR3 is 15 amino acids long. The CDR3 sequence: CASSGQGAANQPQHF. The CDR3 nucleotides read TGTGCCAGCTCAGGACAGGGGGCCGCCAATCAGCCCCAGCATTTT.

The chain has TRBV18 and TRBJ2-5, with 12 positions matching TRBD2. Germline CDR1 and CDR2: KGHSH and LQKENI. CDR3 length: 17 residues. The V and J ends lost 3 bases and 2 bases, in that order; junction bases with no gene match: 7. The CDR3, as DNA: TGTGCCAGCTCACCGGGGCGACTAGCGGGGGTTCAAGAGACCCAGTACTTC. Encoded protein: CASSPGRLAGVQETQYF.

The chain combines TRBV10-1 with TRBJ2-7, with D tentatively TRBD1 (6 bases). CDR1 is WNHNN and CDR2 is SYGVQD in the germline V gene (reference sequence). The V end was cut by 6 bases, the J end by 1 base, with 22 bases between. This CDR3 region has 17 residues. In nucleotides, the CDR3 is TGCGCCAGCAGCACCAGGAGCAGACAGGACTTGTCCTACGAGCAGTACTTC. It translates to CASSTRSRQDLSYEQYF.

The rearrangement links TRBV7-2 to TRBJ2-3; D is undetermined. The ends were cut back, 5 bases at V and 8 bases at J, with 8 bases in the middle. The length of the CDR3 is 11 residues. Germline V gene sequence: CDR1 SGHTA, CDR2 FQGNSA. CDR3 region: CASSRSFTQYF. Written as DNA, the CDR3 is TGTGCCAGCAGCCGGTCCTTTACGCAGTATTTT.

The V call is TRBV4-1, the J call TRBJ1-2, with D possibly being TRBD1 (6 bases). The V end was cut by 0 bases, the J end by 7 bases, with 15 bases between. CDR3 length equals 15 residues. Germline V CDR1 and CDR2: MGHRA, YSYEKL. The chain's CDR3 is CASSQDRGGRGGYTF. CDR3 DNA: TGCGCCAGCAGCCAAGATCGGGGGGGCAGGGGTGGCTACACCTTC.

This chain joins TRBV5-4 and TRBJ2-3; possibly TRBD2 for D (7 bases). Germline CDR1 and CDR2: SGHNT and YYREEE (reference sequence). This CDR3 has 18 amino acids. The V end was cut by 9 bases, the J end by 3 bases, with 29 bases between. This CDR3 reads CAIRLGGGLYSSTDTQYF. The CDR3 nucleotides are TGTGCCATAAGACTAGGGGGGGGGCTTTATAGCTCAACAGATACGCAGTATTTT.

The chain is built from TRBV6-1 and TRBJ2-1, with D possibly matching TRBD1 (5 bases). This CDR3 is built from 11 residues. V lost 5 bases to trimming and J lost 8 bases, with 7 bases between them. CDR1 is MNHNS and CDR2 is SASEGT in the germline V gene. DNA of the CDR3: TGTGCCAGCAGTAGGGGCTATGAGCAGTTCTTC. Protein product: CASSRGYEQFF.

The gene calls are TRBV18 and TRBJ1-5, with 7 bases that match TRBD1. Germline V CDR1 and CDR2: KGHSH, LQKENI. Trimming took 5 bases from V and 4 from J; bases not matched to a gene: 2. The CDR3 spans 13 residues. The CDR3 spells CASSMTGNQPQHF. The CDR3, as DNA: TGTGCCAGCTCAATGACAGGGAATCAGCCCCAGCATTTT.

This clone was seen once. The gene calls are TRBV7-3 and TRBJ2-2; possibly TRBD1 for D (6 bases). In germline, CDR1 is SGHTA, CDR2 FQGTGA. This CDR3 is built from 16 residues. V was pared by 4 bases and J by 0 bases, with 12 bases between. This CDR3 is CASSSGTNANTGELFF. CDR3 in DNA: TGTGCCAGCAGCTCCGGGACAAACGCGAACACCGGGGAGCTGTTTTTT.

This rearrangement joins TRBV27 to TRBJ2-7; D is unclear. The CDR3 has 14 amino acids. V was cut by 3 bases and J by 5 bases, with 14 bases left in between. From germline, CDR1 is MNHEY and CDR2 SMNVEV (reference sequence). CDR3 coding DNA: TGTGCCAGCAGTTTTGGGTCGACGCAGGACGAGCAGTACTTC. Its protein product is CASSFGSTQDEQYF.